This TCR beta chain originates from a study of blood T cell repertoires in COVID-19. Across the whole study: Acute and convalescent COVID-19 samples came from the United States, Italy and Spain. Sample material is recorded as cDNA or gDNA derived from T cells, B-cell-depleted T cells, or PBMCs.

Assay used: immunoSEQ multiplex PCR; TCRdb lists only in-frame clones, some missing. The table has about 260,000 clones, 84% seen once. This TCR was recovered from a woman in her forties who had recovered from COVID-19. The sample was peripheral blood.

Written as DNA, the CDR3 is TGTGCCAGCAGTGAAAGGCAGGGGAACACTGAAGCTTTCTTT. Its translation is CASSERQGNTEAFF. The gene calls are TRBV2 and TRBJ1-1, with D tentatively TRBD1 (5 bases). CDR1 and CDR2 from the germline V gene are SNHLY and FYNNEI. CDR3 length: 14 residues. The ends were cut back, 2 bases at V and 1 base at J, with 8 bases in the middle.